The 25 T cell receptor beta chains given below trace back to one sample, sequenced in a study of T cells in tuberculosis. Some clones are missing from TCRdb's copy, which holds only in-frame ones; the method was immunoSEQ multiplex PCR. The table records tens of thousands of clones, just over 90% of them present only once. Thawed, overnight-rested PBMC were stained with GMM-loaded CD1B tetramer, viability dye and anti-CD3, then sorted. The lipid loaded on the CD1B tetramers was C32 glucose monomycolate from Rhodococcus equi. What was sequenced was CD1b-GMM tetramer-negative cells sorted from PBMCs. The origin of the receptors is an adult woman with latent tuberculosis.

This clone showed up just a few times. The gene calls are TRBV19 and TRBJ1-3; D remains ambiguous. The germline gives CDR1 LNHDA, CDR2 SQIVND (reference sequence). This CDR3 is built from 14 residues. The germline V and J ends were trimmed by 7 bases and 0 bases, with 10 bases remaining between them. Written as DNA, the CDR3 is TGTGCCAGTATGGACTGGCGCTCTGGAAACACCATATATTTT. Its protein product is CASMDWRSGNTIYF.

The chain employs TRBV5-4 and TRBJ1-3; TRBD1 matches at 12 bases. The length of the CDR3 is 18 residues. J lost 2 bases, V lost 0 bases, and 6 bases had no gene match. CDR1 is SGHNT, CDR2 YYREEE, per germline (reference sequence). CDR3 sequence (DNA): TGTGCCAGCAGCTTGGCGGGGACAGGGGGCATCGCTGGAAACACCATATATTTT. It translates to CASSLAGTGGIAGNTIYF. Full variable domain (remainder filled in from reference TRBV5-4 and TRBJ1-3): ETGVTQSPTHLIKTRGQQVTLRCSSQSGHNTVSWYQQALGQGPQFIFQYYREEENGRGNFPPRFSGLQFPNYSSELNVNALELDDSALYLCASSLAGTGGIAGNTIYFGEGSWLTVV.

This chain links TRBV6-6 with TRBJ1-2; D gene uncertain. V lost 0 bases, J lost 4 bases, and 12 bases lay in between. The CDR3 covers 15 residues. Germline assignment: CDR1 MNHNY and CDR2 SVGAGI (reference sequence). As DNA, the CDR3 is TGTGCCAGCAGTTACTCGACTGGGAGGACCTATGGCTACACCTTC. This sequence encodes CASSYSTGRTYGYTF.

This chain connects TRBV27 to TRBJ1-4; 7 nucleotides agree with TRBD1. J was trimmed by 6 bases and V by 2 bases; bases with no gene match: 6. This CDR3 is built from 15 residues. CDR1 MNHEY and CDR2 SMNVEV come from the germline V gene (reference sequence). The CDR3 loop reads CASSLRGQIYEKLFF. CDR3 coding DNA: TGTGCCAGCAGTTTAAGGGGACAGATATATGAAAAACTGTTTTTT. Full variable domain (outside the CDR3, taken from reference TRBV27 and TRBJ1-4): EAQVTQNPRYLITVTGKKLTVTCSQNMNHEYMSWYRQDPGLGLRQIYYSMNVEVTDKGDVPEGYKVSRKEKRNFPLILESPSPNQTSLYFCASSLRGQIYEKLFFGSGTQLSVL.

The rearrangement uses TRBV2 and TRBJ2-5, with 9 bases matching TRBD1. V shed 6 bases, J shed 5 bases, and the junction held 7 bases outside the gene matches. From germline, CDR1 is SNHLY and CDR2 FYNNEI. This CDR3 comprises 14 residues. CDR3 protein: CASSGGTGRETQYF. CDR3 in DNA: TGTGCCAGCAGCGGAGGGACAGGGCGCGAGACCCAGTACTTC.

Only a few counts were recorded for this clone. The chain links TRBV18 to TRBJ1-4; 7 bases line up with TRBD1. The CDR3 covers 15 residues. The ends lost 3 bases at V and 8 bases at J; junction bases unmatched: 9. The germline CDR1 and CDR2 sequences are KGHSH and LQKENI. The CDR3 reads CASSPRQGPTEKLFF. Written as DNA, the CDR3 is TGTGCCAGCTCACCCCGACAGGGACCTACCGAAAAACTGTTTTTT.

V and J are TRBV7-6 and TRBJ1-1; D possibly corresponds to TRBD1 (5 bases). This CDR3 spans 14 amino acids. Germline values: CDR1 SGHVS, CDR2 FNYEAQ. The V end lost 5 bases, the J end lost 3 bases, and 13 bases lay between the germline ends. Written as DNA, the CDR3 is TGTGCCAGCAGCCCACACAGGTCGGACACTGAAGCTTTCTTT. Amino acids: CASSPHRSDTEAFF.

This chain links TRBV6-4 with TRBJ2-3, with D uncertain. The CDR3 has 16 amino acids. The V gene lost 2 bases and the J gene lost 0 bases, with 12 bases spanning the gap. From germline, CDR1 is MRHNA and CDR2 SNTAGT. CDR3 DNA: TGTGCCAGCAGTGACGCGGCGGCTACTAGCACAGATACGCAGTATTTT. This encodes CASSDAAATSTDTQYF.

The rearrangement joins TRBV15 to TRBJ1-2; 7 bases match TRBD1. Germline lookup yields CDR1 LNHNV and CDR2 YYDKDF (reference sequence). CDR3 length: 14 residues. Trimming took 3 bases from V and 4 from J; bases not matched to a gene: 5. DNA of the CDR3: TGTGCCACCAGCAGTAGGGACAGATTCTATGGCTACACCTTC. Amino acids: CATSSRDRFYGYTF.

With regard to this clone: This specimen includes other DNA sequences encoding the same CDR3. V and J are TRBV5-1 and TRBJ1-6; a weak D match, TRBD1 (5 bases). The CDR3 loop spans 14 amino acids. V lost 2 bases, J lost 8 bases, and 11 bases lay in between. CDR1 and CDR2 from the germline V gene are SGHRS and YFSETQ. The chain's CDR3 is CASSFGRVDSPLHF. Here the CDR3 DNA reads TGCGCCAGCAGCTTCGGCAGGGTTGATTCACCCCTCCACTTT.

The rearrangement links TRBV4-1 to TRBJ1-5; 11 bases are shared with TRBD1. Germline CDR1 MGHRA, CDR2 YSYEKL. There are 15 residues in the CDR3. Trimming took 1 base from V and 7 from J; bases not matched to a gene: 3. CDR3 in DNA: TGCGCCAGCAGCCAAGGGACAGGGGGCCGGCAGCCCCAGCATTTT. Protein: CASSQGTGGRQPQHF.

J is TRBJ1-5 and V is TRBV15; possibly TRBD1 for D (5 bases). Trimming removed 6 bases from V and 7 bases from J, with 10 bases in between. The length of the CDR3 is 12 residues. Germline V gene lookup returns CDR1 LNHNV and CDR2 YYDKDF (reference sequence). CDR3 DNA: TGTGCCACCAGTGAAAGGGGCCAGCCCCAGCATTTT. This sequence encodes CATSERGQPQHF.

This rearrangement joins TRBV5-1 to TRBJ1-4, with a possible D match to TRBD1 (5 bases). The CDR3 runs to 14 residues. The ends were cut back, 6 bases at V and 5 bases at J, with 14 bases in the middle. The germline gives CDR1 SGHRS, CDR2 YFSETQ. The CDR3 bases are TGCGCCAGCACCGGGGGAAACTACAATGAAAAACTGTTTTTT. Its protein is CASTGGNYNEKLFF.

The V and J genes are TRBV7-2 and TRBJ1-3, with D hard to call. V lost 3 bases and J lost 0, with 12 bases in between. The CDR3 has 16 amino acids. CDR1 SGHTA and CDR2 FQGNSA come from the germline V gene. In DNA form, the CDR3 reads TGTGCCAGCAGCTTCGAACCGCCGGGCTCTGGAAACACCATATATTTT. Its protein is CASSFEPPGSGNTIYF.

The J gene is TRBJ1-2, the V gene TRBV5-6, with 8 positions matching TRBD1. V lost 3 bases to trimming and J lost 5 bases; unmatched junction nucleotides: 12. Germline V CDR1 and CDR2: SGHDT, YYEEEE. This CDR3 spans 16 amino acids. CDR3: CASSWTGTGRRYGYTF. The CDR3 region has the DNA TGTGCCAGCAGCTGGACCGGGACAGGAAGAAGGTATGGCTACACCTTC.

The chain joins TRBV27 to TRBJ2-7, with a tentative D call TRBD2 (5 bases). V was clipped by 8 bases and J by 2 bases, with 16 bases between them. This CDR3 has 14 amino acids. The germline CDR1 and CDR2 sequences are MNHEY and SMNVEV (reference sequence). CDR3 residues: CASARKTGAYEQYF. CDR3 coding DNA: TGTGCCAGCGCCCGTAAGACCGGGGCCTACGAGCAGTACTTC.

In its sample, this clone was seen once. The J gene is TRBJ2-1, the V gene TRBV6-1, with D possibly being TRBD2 (5 bases). V was cut by 3 bases and J by 0 bases, with 12 bases left in between. This CDR3 contains 16 residues. Germline V gene data show CDR1 as MNHNS and CDR2 as SASEGT. This chain's CDR3 is CASSDNLARSYNEQFF. In DNA, the CDR3 is TGTGCCAGCAGTGATAATCTAGCCCGCTCCTACAATGAGCAGTTCTTC.

The J gene is TRBJ1-2, the V gene TRBV29-1; TRBD1 might be the D (5 bases). The CDR3 covers 15 residues. CDR1 is SQVTM and CDR2 is ANQGSEA in the germline V gene. The V and J ends lost 6 bases and 1 base respectively, with 18 bases between them. This CDR3 is CSVRAGGGFNYGYTF. CDR3 DNA sequence: TGCAGCGTGAGAGCGGGGGGGGGTTTTAACTATGGCTACACCTTC.

The chain joins TRBV4-1 to TRBJ2-7; 8 bases match TRBD1. CDR1 MGHRA and CDR2 YSYEKL come from the germline V gene. Unmatched junction bases numbered 10, after V lost 1 base and J lost 2 bases. There are 17 residues in the CDR3. The CDR3 loop is CASSQVPPTGDPYEQYF. The CDR3 bases are TGCGCCAGCAGCCAAGTCCCCCCGACAGGGGACCCCTACGAGCAGTACTTC.

The genes are TRBV7-2 and TRBJ2-7, with D possibly TRBD2 on 5 matching bases. The length of the CDR3 is 11 residues. Germline CDR1 is SGHTA and CDR2 is FQGNSA. Trimming removed 5 bases at V and 7 bases at J, with 9 bases between. Here the CDR3 DNA reads TGTGCCAGCAGCAACACGGGGGAGCAGTACTTC. Translating it yields CASSNTGEQYF.

The V gene is TRBV29-1, the J gene TRBJ1-1; 10 nucleotides agree with TRBD1. CDR3 length: 12 amino acids. Trimming removed 5 bases from V and 7 bases from J; junction bases left unmatched: 4. Germline V CDR1 and CDR2: SQVTM, ANQGSEA. The CDR3 loop is CSVLTGGIEAFF. For the CDR3, the DNA is TGCAGCGTTCTGACAGGGGGCATTGAAGCTTTCTTT. Full variable domain (missing parts from reference TRBV29-1 and TRBJ1-1): SAVISQKPSRDICQRGTSLTIQCQVDSQVTMMFWYRQQPGQSLTLIATANQGSEATYESGFVIDKFPISRPNLTFSTLTVSNMSPEDSSIYLCSVLTGGIEAFFGQGTRLTVV.

J is TRBJ1-4 and V is TRBV7-9; a possible D gene is TRBD1 (5 bases). The CDR3 length is 15 residues. V dropped 1 base and J dropped 7 bases, with 13 bases sitting between them. Germline V gene data show CDR1 as SEHNR and CDR2 as FQNEAQ (reference sequence). CDR3 amino acids: CASSLVGSGVEKLFF. In nucleotides, the CDR3 is TGTGCCAGCAGCTTAGTCGGCTCGGGGGTTGAAAAACTGTTTTTT.

This clone was seen a single time. This chain links TRBV7-6 with TRBJ2-7; 8 nucleotides line up with TRBD1. Germline loops: CDR1 SGHVS, CDR2 FNYEAQ. V was clipped by 4 bases and J by 7 bases; unmatched bases: 6. CDR3 length equals 13 residues. The CDR3 DNA follows: TGTGCCAGCAGCTCCTACAGGGGGTGGGAGCAGTACTTC. It yields the protein CASSSYRGWEQYF. Complete variable domain (other parts from reference TRBV7-6 and TRBJ2-7): GAGVSQSPRYKVTKRGQDVALRCDPISGHVSLYWYRQALGQGPEFLTYFNYEAQQDKSGLPNDRFSAERPEGSISTLTIQRTEQRDSAMYRCASSSYRGWEQYFGPGTRLTVT.

The rearrangement joins TRBV7-2 to TRBJ1-1, with D hard to call. The germline gives CDR1 SGHTA, CDR2 FQGNSA. The CDR3 has 12 amino acids. V lost 1 base, J lost 6 bases, and 6 bases lay in between. CDR3 amino acids: CASSLGGPEAFF. DNA of the CDR3: TGTGCCAGCAGCTTAGGAGGGCCTGAAGCTTTCTTT.

The chain joins TRBV9 to TRBJ2-3; 9 bases are shared with TRBD2. Germline V gene data show CDR1 as SGDLS and CDR2 as YYNGEE. The CDR3 runs to 19 residues. With 4 bases clipped from V and 4 bases from J, the junction kept 19 bases outside the gene matches. The CDR3 nucleotides are TGTGCCAGCAGCCCTCGTAGTGTCCCTAGCGGGGTAGGTGCAGATACGCAGTATTTT. Protein: CASSPRSVPSGVGADTQYF.